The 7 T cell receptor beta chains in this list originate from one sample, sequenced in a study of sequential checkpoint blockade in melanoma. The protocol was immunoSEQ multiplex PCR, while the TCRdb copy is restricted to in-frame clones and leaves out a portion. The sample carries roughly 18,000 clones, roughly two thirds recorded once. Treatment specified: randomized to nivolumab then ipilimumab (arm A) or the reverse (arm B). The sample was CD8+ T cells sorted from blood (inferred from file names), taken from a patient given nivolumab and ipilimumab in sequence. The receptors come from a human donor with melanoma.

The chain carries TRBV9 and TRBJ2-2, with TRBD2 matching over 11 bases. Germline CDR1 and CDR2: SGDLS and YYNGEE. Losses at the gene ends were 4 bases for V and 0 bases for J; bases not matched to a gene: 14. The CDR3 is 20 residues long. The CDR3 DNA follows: TGTGCCAGCAGCTTCCGATTTAGCGGGGGGGATACCTCGAACACCGGGGAGCTGTTTTTT. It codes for CASSFRFSGGDTSNTGELFF.

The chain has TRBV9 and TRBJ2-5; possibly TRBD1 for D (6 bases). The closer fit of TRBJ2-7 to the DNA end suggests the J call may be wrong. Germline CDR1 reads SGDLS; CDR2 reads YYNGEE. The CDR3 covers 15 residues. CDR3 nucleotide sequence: TGTGCCAGCAGCCCCCGGCCAGGGGATACCTACGAGCAGTACTTC. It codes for CASSPRPGDTYEQYF.

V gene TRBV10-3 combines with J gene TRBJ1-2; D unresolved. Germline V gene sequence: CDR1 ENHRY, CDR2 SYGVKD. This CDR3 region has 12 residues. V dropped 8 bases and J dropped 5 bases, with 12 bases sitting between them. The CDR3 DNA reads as TGTGCCATCTCGGTGCTACCTTATGGCTACACCTTC. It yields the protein CAISVLPYGYTF.

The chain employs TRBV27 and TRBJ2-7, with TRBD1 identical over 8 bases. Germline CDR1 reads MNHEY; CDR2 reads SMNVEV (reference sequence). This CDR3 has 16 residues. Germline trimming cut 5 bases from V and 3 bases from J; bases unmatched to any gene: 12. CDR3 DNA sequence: TGTGCCAGCAGTCGAACCGGGACAGGTTTCTACTACGAGCAGTACTTC. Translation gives CASSRTGTGFYYEQYF.

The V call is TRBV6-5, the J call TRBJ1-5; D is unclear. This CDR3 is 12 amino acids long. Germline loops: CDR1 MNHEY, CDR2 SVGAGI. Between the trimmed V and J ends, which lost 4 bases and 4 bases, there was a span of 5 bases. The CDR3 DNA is TGTGCCAGCAGTTGGCAGAATCAGCCCCAGCATTTT. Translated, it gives CASSWQNQPQHF.

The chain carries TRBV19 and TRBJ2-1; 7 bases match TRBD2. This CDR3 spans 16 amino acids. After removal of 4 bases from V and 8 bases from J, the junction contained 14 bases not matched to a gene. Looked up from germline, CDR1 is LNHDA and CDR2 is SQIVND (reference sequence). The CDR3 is CASSTSSGPLFDEQFF. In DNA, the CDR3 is TGTGCCAGTAGTACCTCTAGCGGACCCCTGTTCGATGAGCAGTTCTTC.

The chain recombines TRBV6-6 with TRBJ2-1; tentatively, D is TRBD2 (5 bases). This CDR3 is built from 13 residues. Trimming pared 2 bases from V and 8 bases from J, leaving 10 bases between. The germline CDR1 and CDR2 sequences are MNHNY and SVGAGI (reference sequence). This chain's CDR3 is CASSYEPGDEQFF. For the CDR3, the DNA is TGTGCCAGCAGTTACGAACCCGGGGATGAGCAGTTCTTC.